One and the same sample provided the 29 T cell receptor beta chains below, sequenced in a study of CD8 T cells in ankylosing spondylitis. TCRdb recomputed calls from the 5' RACE reads with MiXCR, one row per CDR3 protein. This sample carries 300,000 to 350,000 distinct CDR3 sequences, roughly 14% of them seen once, and the ten largest clones take around 1%. The specimen was blood, either unsorted or a sorted T cell fraction (not recorded which). All receptors derive from a male donor with ankylosing spondylitis or in good health (not recorded which).

The chain recombines TRBV5-1 with TRBJ2-2; 13 bases match TRBD2. This CDR3 has 16 amino acids. Trimming at V came to 4 bases and at J to 3 bases, leaving 3 bases not matched to a gene. Germline assignment: CDR1 SGHRS and CDR2 YFSETQ. The CDR3 DNA follows: TGCGCCAGCAGCCCTGGACTAGCGGGGGACACCGGGGAGCTGTTTTTT. Its translation is CASSPGLAGDTGELFF. The full variable domain, with the rest looked up from reference TRBV5-1 and TRBJ2-2, is KAGVTQTPRYLIKTRGQQVTLSCSPISGHRSVSWYQQTPGQGLQFLFEYFSETQRNKGNFPGRFSGRQFSNSRSEMNVSTLELGDSALYLCASSPGLAGDTGELFFGEGSRLTVL.

This clonotype showed up just a few times. The genes are TRBV5-1 and TRBJ2-5; D is undetermined. V dropped 1 base and J dropped 9 bases, with 13 bases sitting between them. Germline CDR1 SGHRS, CDR2 YFSETQ. The CDR3 sequence is 13 residues long. CDR3: CASSLQNELAQYF. The CDR3 nucleotides are TGCGCCAGCAGCTTGCAGAATGAATTGGCCCAGTACTTC.

This clonotype was counted only a few times. This chain links TRBV29-1 with TRBJ1-1; D gene uncertain. Between the trimmed V and J ends, which lost 7 bases and 4 bases, there was a span of 13 bases. Germline-derived CDR1 and CDR2 are SQVTM and ANQGSEA. CDR3 length: 12 residues. As DNA, the CDR3 is TGCAGCGCCCATACCTTGGGCACTGAAGCTTTCTTT. It encodes CSAHTLGTEAFF. The whole variable domain, remainder taken from reference TRBV29-1 and TRBJ1-1, is SAVISQKPSRDICQRGTSLTIQCQVDSQVTMMFWYRQQPGQSLTLIATANQGSEATYESGFVIDKFPISRPNLTFSTLTVSNMSPEDSSIYLCSAHTLGTEAFFGQGTRLTVV.

This clonotype turned up a few times. The chain's CDR3 is CSAAQGAGNQPQHF. CDR3 bases: TGCAGTGCTGCTCAGGGGGCTGGCAATCAGCCCCAGCATTTT. The chain is built from TRBV20-1 and TRBJ1-5; 8 bases line up with TRBD1. The germline V gene encodes CDR1 DFQATT and CDR2 SNEGSKA (reference sequence). There are 14 residues in the CDR3. The V segment lost 5 bases and the J segment 2 bases; nucleotides outside the gene matches: 5.

The V gene is TRBV6-2 or TRBV6-3, the J gene TRBJ2-7; 9 nucleotides match TRBD2. V trimming: 2 bases; J trimming: 0 bases; junction bases outside the gene matches: 2. CDR1 is MNHEY, CDR2 SVGEGT, per germline. CDR3 length: 15 amino acids. As DNA, the CDR3 is TGTGCCAGCAGTTACGCTAGCGGGAACTCCTACGAGCAGTACTTC. Amino acids: CASSYASGNSYEQYF.

The chain links TRBV29-1 to TRBJ2-5, with 8 positions matching TRBD1. The CDR3 length is 11 residues. CDR1 is SQVTM and CDR2 is ANQGSEA in the germline V gene. J gave up 5 bases and V 5 bases, and 1 base lay outside the gene matches. CDR3 protein: CSVRTGETQYF. The CDR3 DNA reads as TGCAGCGTTCGGACAGGGGAGACCCAGTACTTC.

This chain uses TRBV27 with TRBJ2-3; a possible D gene is TRBD2 (5 bases). V was cut by 3 bases and J by 5 bases, with 12 bases left in between. This CDR3 spans 14 amino acids. Germline values: CDR1 MNHEY, CDR2 SMNVEV (reference sequence). The CDR3 DNA reads TGTGCCAGCAGTTTGGGCGGGTCTGGAGATACGCAGTATTTT. This codes for CASSLGGSGDTQYF.

This clonotype has more than one count but fewer than ten. The chain carries TRBV5-4 and TRBJ2-7; the D gene is possibly TRBD2 (6 bases). The germline CDR1 and CDR2 sequences are SGHNT and YYREEE (reference sequence). The CDR3 totals 13 residues. The V end was cut by 0 bases, the J end by 6 bases, with 10 bases between. CDR3 residues: CASSLEEGSEQYF. As DNA, the CDR3 is TGTGCCAGCAGCTTGGAGGAGGGCTCCGAGCAGTACTTC.

This chain connects TRBV20-1 to TRBJ1-1; maybe TRBD1 (5 bases). The ends were cut back, 5 bases at V and 2 bases at J, with 9 bases in the middle. Germline assignment: CDR1 DFQATT and CDR2 SNEGSKA (reference sequence). The CDR3 is 12 residues long. CDR3 sequence: CSAVQVNTEAFF. Written as DNA, the CDR3 is TGCAGTGCTGTACAGGTCAACACTGAAGCTTTCTTT.

This clonotype was seen only a few times. The V and J genes are TRBV2 and TRBJ1-4; D is unresolved. CDR3 length equals 15 residues. Germline V lookup: CDR1 SNHLY, CDR2 FYNNEI. V was clipped by 0 bases and J by 3 bases, with 8 bases between them. In nucleotides, the CDR3 is TGTGCCAGCAGTGAAGCCGGAGGTTCTAATGAAAAACTGTTTTTT. Translated: CASSEAGGSNEKLFF.

The chain joins TRBV5-5 to TRBJ1-5; tentatively, D is TRBD1 (6 bases). Trimming pared 2 bases from V and 11 bases from J, leaving 17 bases between. The CDR3 extends over 14 amino acids. CDR1 SGHKS and CDR2 YYEKEE come from the germline V gene (reference sequence). The CDR3 nucleotides read TGTGCCAGCAGCTTTTCCTCGGGGACACAGGCCCAGCATTTT. Protein sequence: CASSFSSGTQAQHF.

The chain couples TRBV2 to TRBJ1-1; D remains ambiguous. Germline V gene sequence: CDR1 SNHLY, CDR2 FYNNEI. This CDR3 comprises 11 residues. Between the trimmed V and J ends, which lost 5 bases and 4 bases, there was a span of 5 bases. This chain's CDR3 is CASSPPTEAFF. The CDR3 bases are TGTGCCAGCAGTCCTCCCACTGAAGCTTTCTTT.

This chain links TRBV6-5 with TRBJ1-1; a possible D gene is TRBD1 (5 bases). The germline V gene encodes CDR1 MNHEY and CDR2 SVGAGI. The CDR3 consists of 15 residues. Trimming left V 4 bases short and J 1 base short, with 13 bases between. The CDR3 is CASSSSLQGNTEAFF. The DNA for the CDR3 is TGTGCCAGCAGTTCGTCTCTTCAGGGGAACACTGAAGCTTTCTTT.

This clonotype showed up many times. The chain carries TRBV12-3 or TRBV12-4 and TRBJ1-2; the match to TRBD1 covers 8 bases. The J segment lost 4 bases and the V segment lost 6 bases, leaving 10 bases of the junction unmatched. This CDR3 is built from 15 residues. This chain's CDR3 is CASSPTGGSIYGYTF. The DNA of the CDR3 is TGTGCCAGCAGCCCTACAGGGGGTAGTATCTATGGCTACACCTTC.

This rearrangement joins TRBV12-3 or TRBV12-4 to TRBJ1-1, with 7 bases aligning to TRBD1. V dropped 6 bases and J dropped 0; count of bases not matched to a gene: 7. CDR3 length: 15 amino acids. CDR3 sequence (DNA): TGTGCCAGCAGCCCCGGACAGGAGATGAACACTGAAGCTTTCTTT. As protein: CASSPGQEMNTEAFF.

J is TRBJ2-1 and V is TRBV7-9, with 9 nucleotides matching TRBD2. V shed 6 bases and J 6 bases; nucleotides not matched to a gene: 9. This CDR3 region has 15 residues. Per the germline V gene, CDR1 is SEHNR and CDR2 is FQNEAQ (reference sequence). Here the CDR3 reads CASRASSGKGNEQFF. For the CDR3, the DNA is TGTGCCAGCAGGGCCTCTAGCGGGAAGGGCAATGAGCAGTTCTTC.

This clonotype has more than one count but fewer than ten. This chain joins TRBV12-3 or TRBV12-4 and TRBJ2-7; weak D call: TRBD1 (6 bases). Trimming cost V 7 bases and J 3 bases, with 13 bases left between them. This CDR3 comprises 13 residues. The CDR3: CASTLGQFYEQYF. The DNA for the CDR3 is TGTGCCAGCACCTTAGGACAGTTCTACGAGCAGTACTTC.

The rearrangement joins TRBV10-3 to TRBJ2-7; 7 bases map to TRBD1. This CDR3 contains 13 residues. The junction had 6 bases not matched to a gene; V was cut back by 8 bases and J by 2 bases. CDR1 ENHRY and CDR2 SYGVKD come from the germline V gene. For the CDR3, the DNA is TGTGCCATCCGGGACAGCGAGACCTACGAGCAGTACTTC. Translation: CAIRDSETYEQYF.

This clonotype was found many times. The chain carries TRBV6-5 and TRBJ2-5, with D possibly TRBD2 on 5 matching bases. The germline V gene has CDR1 MNHEY and CDR2 SVGAGI. The V and J ends lost 6 bases and 4 bases respectively, with 12 bases between them. The CDR3 is 13 amino acids. CDR3 sequence reads: CASRLSGRETQYF. Written as DNA, the CDR3 is TGTGCCAGCAGATTAAGTGGGAGAGAGACCCAGTACTTC.

The gene calls are TRBV20-1 and TRBJ2-1; no firm D call. CDR1 and CDR2 from the germline V gene are DFQATT and SNEGSKA (reference sequence). V gave up 3 bases and J gave up 0 bases, with 9 bases separating them. The CDR3 runs 14 residues. The CDR3 loop is CSASSESSYNEQFF. Written as DNA, the CDR3 is TGCAGTGCTAGCTCAGAGTCCTCCTACAATGAGCAGTTCTTC.

This clonotype has at least ten counts. The chain is built from TRBV12-3 or TRBV12-4 and TRBJ2-3; 13 bases map to TRBD2. V lost 10 bases and J lost 8; bases outside the gene matches: 9. The CDR3 is 14 residues long. CDR3 in amino acids: CATSLAGGPGTQYF. The CDR3 DNA follows: TGTGCCACCTCACTAGCGGGGGGGCCGGGTACGCAGTATTTT.

The V and J genes are TRBV5-1 and TRBJ2-1; TRBD2 matches 8 bases. Unmatched junction bases numbered 6, after V lost 0 bases and J lost 7 bases. The CDR3 is made up of 15 amino acids. Looked up from germline, CDR1 is SGHRS and CDR2 is YFSETQ. CDR3 sequence (DNA): TGCGCCAGCAGCTTGGTTGAGGCGGGGGGTAATGAGCAGTTCTTC. It translates to CASSLVEAGGNEQFF.

The table lists this clonotype with many counts. This sequence joins TRBV5-5 and TRBJ2-1, with 7 bases fitting TRBD1. With V trimmed by 0 bases and J by 7 bases, 4 bases remained unmatched. Per the germline V gene, CDR1 is SGHKS and CDR2 is YYEKEE (reference sequence). This CDR3 contains 14 residues. This CDR3 reads CASSLVTGVNEQFF. The CDR3 bases are TGTGCCAGCAGCTTGGTTACAGGGGTTAATGAGCAGTTCTTC.

The V and J genes are TRBV20-1 and TRBJ1-1, with 11 bases aligning to TRBD1. V lost 3 bases, J lost 6 bases, and 9 bases stayed unmatched. CDR1 and CDR2 (germline): DFQATT, SNEGSKA (reference sequence). The CDR3 is made up of 15 amino acids. The CDR3 region is CSARAPGQGGSEAFF. DNA for the CDR3: TGCAGTGCTAGGGCTCCGGGACAGGGGGGCTCTGAAGCTTTCTTT.

This clonotype came up many times. This rearrangement joins TRBV12-3 or TRBV12-4 to TRBJ2-1; possibly TRBD2 for D (5 bases). Between the trimmed V and J ends, which lost 6 bases and 10 bases, there was a span of 13 bases. This CDR3 is built from 12 residues. In DNA form, the CDR3 reads TGTGCCAGCAGCTACCGACTACGGGAGCAGTTCTTC. This sequence encodes CASSYRLREQFF.

The rearrangement joins TRBV20-1 to TRBJ2-7, with D unclear. Germline loops: CDR1 DFQATT, CDR2 SNEGSKA (reference sequence). The CDR3 consists of 12 residues. Trimming pared 4 bases from V and 6 bases from J, leaving 13 bases between. CDR3 sequence: CSANVGSGEQYF. DNA for the CDR3: TGCAGTGCTAACGTGGGGTCTGGCGAGCAGTACTTC.

This clonotype was seen a few times. The chain recombines TRBV5-1 with TRBJ1-1; D is undetermined. The CDR3 has 15 residues. V lost 0 bases to trimming and J lost 5 bases, with 14 bases between them. Per germline, CDR1 SGHRS and CDR2 YFSETQ. The CDR3 protein is CASSLAGEGSTEAFF. CDR3 DNA sequence: TGCGCCAGCAGCTTGGCCGGTGAAGGGAGTACTGAAGCTTTCTTT.

This clonotype appeared a few times. This chain links TRBV27 with TRBJ2-3; D uncertain. CDR1 and CDR2 from the germline V gene are MNHEY and SMNVEV (reference sequence). The CDR3 totals 13 residues. With 2 bases removed from V and 5 bases from J, the gap between germline ends came to 8 bases. The CDR3 bases are TGTGCCAGCAGTTTACAGACTCGAGATACGCAGTATTTT. Its protein is CASSLQTRDTQYF.

This clonotype was counted many times. V usage is TRBV7-9 and J usage is TRBJ1-1; the D is unclear. In germline, CDR1 is SEHNR, CDR2 FQNEAQ (reference sequence). This CDR3 is built from 12 residues. Trimming pared 8 bases from V and 1 base from J, leaving 8 bases between. Here the CDR3 DNA reads TGTGCCAGCCGGCAAAAGAACACTGAAGCTTTCTTT. Translation: CASRQKNTEAFF. The full variable domain, in which reference TRBV7-9 and TRBJ1-1 provide the parts outside the CDR3, is DTGVSQNPRHKITKRGQNVTFRCDPISEHNRLYWYRQTLGQGPEFLTYFQNEAQLEKSRLLSDRFSAERPKGSFSTLEIQRTEQGDSAMYLCASRQKNTEAFFGQGTRLTVV.